The rows below give T cell receptor beta chains drawn from one sample of a study of T cells in Graves' hyperthyroidism and ophthalmopathy. In TCRdb, the multiplex PCR reads were re-called with MiXCR into one record per CDR3 protein. The profile shows roughly 400,000 distinct CDR3 sequences, 20% to 25% of them singletons. The source material was blood. These receptor sequences come from a man in his forties or fifties with Graves' hyperthyroidism. Each CDR3 is given with its conserved first and last residue. The order of the fields is J gene, D gene, V gene, CDR3 length, clone size, CDR3 protein, CDR3 DNA. A D gene is named only where the DNA matches it firmly. Rows give clone size only sometimes, using once, few, many, or a class for an expanded clone.

>TRBJ2-1|TRBD2|TRBV27|16|-
CASSLYFGRRGNEQFF
TGTGCCAGCAGTTTATATTTCGGGAGGAGGGGCAATGAGCAGTTCTTC
>TRBJ2-1|TRBD2|TRBV6-1|14|-
CASISGSGSNEQFF
TGTGCCAGTATTAGCGGGAGCGGATCCAATGAGCAGTTCTTC
>TRBJ2-5|-|TRBV7-9|14|many
CASSLGPRGETQYF
TGTGCCAGCAGCTTAGGGCCGAGGGGGGAGACCCAGTACTTC
>TRBJ2-7|TRBD1|TRBV7-8|14|many
CASSREGTGTKQYF
TGTGCCAGCAGCAGAGAGGGGACAGGGACCAAGCAGTACTTC
>TRBJ2-1|TRBD1|TRBV30|13|-
CALDRGMYNEQFF
TGTGCCCTGGACAGGGGGATGTACAATGAGCAGTTCTTC
>TRBJ2-3|-|TRBV18|14|many
CASSPGGGNAPQYF
TGTGCCAGCTCACCGGGAGGCGGGAACGCTCCGCAGTATTTT
>TRBJ1-5|TRBD1|TRBV2|15|-
CASSVNRGKGQPQHF
TGTGCCAGCAGTGTAAACAGGGGGAAGGGTCAGCCCCAGCATTTT
>TRBJ1-6|TRBD1|TRBV2|16|many
CASREDRSSYNSPLHF
TGTGCCAGCAGGGAGGACAGGAGCTCCTATAATTCACCCCTCCACTTT
>TRBJ2-1|-|TRBV20-1|14|-
CSATTGTSYNEQFF
TGCAGTGCTACAACCGGGACTTCCTACAATGAGCAGTTCTTC
>TRBJ2-2|-|TRBV24-1|14|few
CATSAAGHTGELFF
TGTGCCACCAGTGCCGCGGGTCACACCGGGGAGCTGTTTTTT
>TRBJ2-2|-|TRBV9|16|-
CASSVDSRENTGELFF
TGTGCCAGCAGCGTAGATTCGCGGGAGAACACCGGGGAGCTGTTTTTT
>TRBJ2-7|-|TRBV9|14|few
CASSVDSSSYEQYF
TGTGCCAGCAGCGTAGACAGCAGCTCCTACGAGCAGTACTTC
>TRBJ2-5|TRBD2|TRBV5-1|14|-
CASSYSGGLETQYF
TGCGCCAGCAGTTACTCGGGGGGTCTAGAGACCCAGTACTTC
>TRBJ2-1|-|TRBV5-6|12|-
CASRTVLGEQFF
TGTGCCAGCAGGACTGTTCTCGGTGAGCAGTTCTTC
>TRBJ2-1|-|TRBV5-1|12|few
CASTDSYNEQFF
TGCGCCAGCACTGACTCCTACAATGAGCAGTTCTTC
>TRBJ2-7|TRBD2|TRBV7-9|13|few
CASSPSGGYEQYF
TGTGCCAGCAGCCCCAGCGGGGGCTACGAGCAGTACTTC
>TRBJ2-1|TRBD2|TRBV7-2|13|many
CASSLQRENEQFF
TGTGCCAGCAGCTTGCAGCGGGAGAACGAGCAGTTCTTC
>TRBJ1-1|-|TRBV28|15|few
CASSPTLHMNTEAFF
TGTGCCAGCAGTCCGACACTACACATGAACACTGAAGCTTTCTTT
>TRBJ2-1|-|TRBV3-1|14|many
CASSLKATNNEQFF
TGTGCCAGCAGCCTCAAGGCTACTAACAATGAGCAGTTCTTC
>TRBJ2-5|-|TRBV10-3|15|many
CAISGGGAVQETQYF
TGTGCCATCAGTGGAGGAGGTGCCGTCCAAGAGACCCAGTACTTC
>TRBJ2-3|TRBD2|TRBV28|14|few
CASSFPGEGDTQYF
TGTGCCAGCAGTTTCCCGGGGGAGGGAGATACGCAGTATTTT
>TRBJ2-1|TRBD2|TRBV4-2|22|-
CASSQDKGRGLAGASSYNEQFF
TGTGCCAGCAGCCAAGATAAAGGGAGAGGGCTAGCGGGAGCGAGCTCCTACAATGAGCAGTTCTTC
>TRBJ1-5|-|TRBV30|12|-
CAWSAGTITQHF
TGTGCCTGGAGTGCCGGGACGATAACCCAGCATTTT
>TRBJ2-5|-|TRBV24-1|12|-
CATSEREETQYF
TGTGCCACCAGTGAGAGGGAAGAGACCCAGTACTTC
>TRBJ1-2|-|TRBV24-1|12|many
CATSDSGYGYTF
TGTGCCACCAGTGATTCGGGCTATGGCTACACCTTC
>TRBJ1-1|-|TRBV6-6|13|few
CASSYATDTEAFF
TGTGCCAGCAGTTACGCGACAGACACTGAAGCTTTCTTT
>TRBJ1-1|-|TRBV6-1|14|many
CASILTDRSGYAFF
TGTGCCAGCATCCTGACAGACCGTTCGGGATACGCTTTCTTT
>TRBJ1-2|-|TRBV28|15|-
CASSSLGTGNYGYTF
TGTGCCAGCAGCTCACTCGGGACGGGAAACTATGGCTACACCTTC
>TRBJ2-3|TRBD1|TRBV20-1|16|-
CSATPVGTGDTDTQYF
TGCAGTGCTACTCCGGTAGGGACAGGGGACACAGATACGCAGTATTTT
>TRBJ2-1|-|TRBV6-1|14|-
CASSEGGSPGEQFF
TGTGCCAGCAGTGAAGGGGGGTCCCCGGGGGAGCAGTTCTTC
>TRBJ2-7|TRBD2|TRBV29-1|14|-
CSVASGRASYEQYF
TGCAGCGTAGCTAGCGGGAGGGCCTCCTACGAGCAGTACTTC
>TRBJ2-3|-|TRBV14|12|-
CASSQGGDTQYF
TGTGCCAGCAGCCAAGGCGGCGATACGCAGTATTTT
>TRBJ2-1|TRBD1|TRBV5-1|15|many
CASSLGTGSYNEQFF
TGCGCCAGCAGCTTGGGGACAGGCTCCTACAATGAGCAGTTCTTC
>TRBJ1-1|-|TRBV20-1|13|-
CSARVDILQGIVF
TGCAGTGCTAGAGTAGACATATTACAGGGCATCGTCTTT
>TRBJ2-7|TRBD2|TRBV10-3|17|-
CAISEMRLAGPLFEQYF
TGTGCCATCAGTGAGATGAGACTAGCGGGGCCCCTTTTCGAGCAGTACTTC
>TRBJ1-5|-|TRBV12-3/TRBV12-4|16|-
CASSLRGAATNQPQHF
TGTGCCAGCAGTTTAAGGGGGGCCGCGACTAATCAGCCCCAGCATTTT
>TRBJ2-7|-|TRBV10-2|13|-
CASSEVASYEQYF
TGCGCCAGCAGTGAGGTCGCTTCCTACGAGCAGTACTTC
>TRBJ2-1|TRBD2|TRBV6-1|15|-
CASSRVAGSGNEQFF
TGTGCCAGCAGCAGGGTAGCGGGGTCCGGCAATGAGCAGTTCTTC
>TRBJ2-1|TRBD2|TRBV20-1|14|few
CSANELAGYNEQFF
TGCAGTGCTAATGAACTAGCGGGGTATAATGAGCAGTTCTTC
>TRBJ2-2|-|TRBV3-1|16|few
CASSQDQPTYTGELFF
TGTGCCAGCAGCCAAGATCAACCTACCTACACCGGGGAGCTGTTTTTT
>TRBJ2-7|-|TRBV7-9|18|many
CASSSRGAGVVPIYEQYF
TGTGCCAGCAGCTCCAGGGGGGCGGGAGTGGTTCCCATCTACGAGCAGTACTTC
>TRBJ2-7|-|TRBV5-1|15|many
CASSSQTGHVYEQYF
TGCGCCAGCAGCTCACAAACGGGACACGTCTACGAGCAGTACTTC
>TRBJ2-5|-|TRBV20-1|14|-
CSARDLRGTETQYF
TGCAGTGCTAGAGATTTGAGGGGGACCGAGACCCAGTACTTC
>TRBJ2-1|TRBD1|TRBV27|15|many
CASSLVWDRRYEQFF
TGTGCCAGCAGTTTAGTCTGGGACAGGCGTTATGAGCAGTTCTTC
>TRBJ2-1|TRBD1|TRBV7-6|16|many
CASSLAGTGVDNEQFF
TGTGCCAGCAGCTTAGCCGGGACAGGGGTTGACAATGAGCAGTTCTTC
>TRBJ2-7|TRBD1|TRBV6-6|15|many
CASSYSTGSAYEQYF
TGTGCCAGCAGTTACTCGACAGGGTCGGCCTACGAGCAGTACTTC
>TRBJ2-3|-|TRBV3-1|15|-
CASSREPGTTDTQYF
TGTGCCAGCAGCCGTGAACCCGGGACCACAGATACGCAGTATTTT
>TRBJ2-5|-|TRBV18|13|few
CASSPPSQETQYF
TGTGCCAGCTCACCACCGAGTCAAGAGACCCAGTACTTC